Included here is one TCR beta chain sequence, with context. Antigen: not known. This specimen belongs to a study of STAT5B mutations in CD4+ large granular lymphocyte leukemia. Points from the study as a whole: 25% of private leukemic clonotypes occurred rarely in other patients' non-leukemic repertoires.

Only in-frame clones appear in the TCRdb table, and some are missing; sequencing was by immunoSEQ multiplex PCR. This repertoire shows some 23,000 clones, 74% found once; its top ten account for roughly a tenth. Germline V gives CDR1 MNHEY, CDR2 SMNVEV (reference sequence). CDR3 length: 12 amino acids. V gave up 3 bases and J gave up 5 bases, with 7 bases separating them. This clonotype originated in a human donor in good health. Sequencing used CD4+ T cells from blood buffy coats. The chain links TRBV27 to TRBJ1-1, with D hard to call. The CDR3 loop is CASSFLGTEAFF. CDR3 DNA sequence: TGTGCCAGCAGTTTCCTGGGAACTGAAGCTTTCTTT.